Shown below are 17 T cell receptor beta chains from a single sample sequenced in a study of blood T cell repertoires in COVID-19. The data were produced by immunoSEQ multiplex PCR, yet TCRdb's version contains in-frame clones alone and is incomplete. Altogether around 94,000 clones are present, more than 75% being singletons, with the ten largest covering approximately 9.9%. Sequenced sample: peripheral blood. The receptors derive from a man in his 60s with active or convalescent COVID-19.

V is TRBV7-8 and J is TRBJ2-5; D is ambiguous. The germline CDR1 and CDR2 sequences are SGHVS and FQNEAQ. The CDR3 has 14 residues. The V gene lost 5 bases and the J gene lost 0 bases, with 10 bases spanning the gap. Written as DNA, the CDR3 is TGTGCCAGCAGCCCCAGGCCCAACCAAGAGACCCAGTACTTC. Its translation: CASSPRPNQETQYF.

The rearrangement uses TRBV21-1 and TRBJ2-3; TRBD2 is the table's D call, not checked against the DNA. TRBV21-1 is designated a pseudogene. The CDR3 is 14 residues long. CDR3 DNA sequence: TGTGCCAGGGGACCCTTTTGGAGGGCGGGTACGCAGTATTTT. Encoded protein: CARGPFWRAGTQYF.

The V call is TRBV30, the J call TRBJ1-5; 8 bases are shared with TRBD1. Trimming took 5 bases from V and 2 from J; bases not matched to a gene: 5. CDR3 size: 14 residues. Germline V gene lookup returns CDR1 GTSNPN and CDR2 SVGIG (reference sequence). The CDR3: CAWADRGGNQPQHF. The CDR3 DNA reads TGTGCCTGGGCCGACAGGGGCGGCAATCAGCCCCAGCATTTT.

The CDR3, as DNA: TGTGCCAGCAGGCGGGAGTCGTACAATGAGCAGTTCTTC. This sequence encodes CASRRESYNEQFF. The chain carries TRBV5-4 and TRBJ2-1, with 7 bases identical to TRBD2. This CDR3 contains 13 residues. Germline-derived CDR1 and CDR2 are SGHNT and YYREEE (reference sequence). V lost 5 bases and J lost 4; bases outside the gene matches: 3.

This clone has more than one count but fewer than ten. This chain joins TRBV19 and TRBJ1-1; a weak D match, TRBD1 (5 bases). The CDR3 runs to 13 residues. Germline V gene lookup returns CDR1 LNHDA and CDR2 SQIVND (reference sequence). V shed 5 bases and J shed 1 base, with 8 bases lying between them. The CDR3 here is CASSVTGNTEAFF. CDR3 nucleotide sequence: TGTGCCAGTAGTGTCACAGGGAACACTGAAGCTTTCTTT.

The V gene is TRBV15, the J gene TRBJ2-2, with 8 bases matching TRBD1. V gave up 3 bases and J gave up 3 bases; unmatched junction bases: 3. The CDR3 runs 15 residues. CDR1 is LNHNV, CDR2 YYDKDF, per germline (reference sequence). The CDR3 DNA follows: TGTGCCACCAGCAGGGACAGGGAATACACCGGGGAGCTGTTTTTT. This encodes CATSRDREYTGELFF.

This sequence joins TRBV30 and TRBJ2-2, with 10 bases that match TRBD2. The germline CDR1 and CDR2 sequences are GTSNPN and SVGIG (reference sequence). CDR3 length: 16 residues. V gave up 1 base and J gave up 6 bases; unmatched junction bases: 8. The chain's CDR3 is CAWSDLGLARAGELFF. CDR3 in DNA: TGTGCCTGGAGTGACCTGGGACTAGCGAGAGCCGGGGAGCTGTTTTTT.

The genes are TRBV5-1 and TRBJ1-4; D possibly corresponds to TRBD1 (5 bases). This CDR3 comprises 13 residues. Germline values: CDR1 SGHRS, CDR2 YFSETQ. Trimming cost V 4 bases and J 2 bases, with 6 bases left between them. CDR3 coding DNA: TGCGCCAGCAGCAGGGGCACTAATGAAAAACTGTTTTTT. Translated, it gives CASSRGTNEKLFF.

About this clone: An end of the junction does not agree with germline; a read error may underlie this. The chain carries TRBV9 and TRBJ2-5, with D maybe TRBD1 (5 bases). This CDR3 has 11 residues. CDR1 SGDLS and CDR2 YYNGEE come from the germline V gene. The CDR3 nucleotides are TGCAGTAAGGGGCTGTACGAGACCCAGTACTTC. Amino acid sequence: CSKGLYETQYF.

Here the CDR3 DNA reads TGTGCCAGCGGACTAGCGGGAGTACCCGGGGAGCTGTTTTTT. Its protein product is CASGLAGVPGELFF. The chain is built from TRBV5-6 and TRBJ2-2, with 13 bases aligning to TRBD2. There are 14 residues in the CDR3. The V gene end was trimmed by 7 bases and the J gene end by 6 bases; junction bases not matched to a gene: 3. The germline V gene encodes CDR1 SGHDT and CDR2 YYEEEE. Full variable domain (outside the CDR3, taken from reference TRBV5-6 and TRBJ2-2): DAGVTQSPTHLIKTRGQQVTLRCSPKSGHDTVSWYQQALGQGPQFIFQYYEEEERQRGNFPDRFSGHQFPNYSSELNVNALLLGDSALYLCASGLAGVPGELFFGEGSRLTVL.

The chain recombines TRBV24-1 with TRBJ2-5; maybe TRBD1 (6 bases). The V and J ends lost 0 bases and 4 bases respectively, with 11 bases between them. The germline V gene encodes CDR1 KGHDR and CDR2 SFDVKD. The CDR3 contains 15 residues. CDR3 loop: CATSDLHREIETQYF. DNA of the CDR3: TGTGCCACCAGTGATTTGCACAGGGAAATAGAGACCCAGTACTTC.

This clone was found once. The V call is TRBV19, the J call TRBJ2-4; 12 nucleotides align to TRBD1. The V and J ends lost 7 bases and 8 bases, in that order; junction bases with no gene match: 6. CDR1 LNHDA and CDR2 SQIVND come from the germline V gene (reference sequence). This CDR3 has 14 amino acids. CDR3 in amino acids: CASTTGQGADIQYF. The DNA for the CDR3 is TGTGCCAGTACTACGGGACAGGGGGCGGACATTCAGTACTTC.

V usage is TRBV27 and J usage is TRBJ1-1, with no clear D. Deletions cut 10 bases from V and 8 bases from J, with 20 bases between. This CDR3 spans 13 amino acids. Germline-derived CDR1 and CDR2 are MNHEY and SMNVEV (reference sequence). The CDR3 loop reads CATSLRFGLEAFF. The CDR3 bases are TGTGCCACTAGTCTCCGATTCGGACTCGAAGCTTTCTTT.

V gene TRBV27 combines with J gene TRBJ1-1; weak D call: TRBD1 (6 bases). The length of the CDR3 is 15 residues. V was trimmed by 5 bases and J by 8 bases, leaving 21 bases between them. Per the germline V gene, CDR1 is MNHEY and CDR2 is SMNVEV (reference sequence). The CDR3 nucleotides read TGTGCCAGCAGTAAACAGACAGGCCTACCGCCCGAAGCTTTCTTT. Protein sequence: CASSKQTGLPPEAFF.

The sample holds one count of this clone. The chain joins TRBV2 to TRBJ1-6; D call uncertain. Trimming pared 1 base from V and 12 bases from J, leaving 7 bases between. The CDR3 is 12 amino acids. CDR1 is SNHLY and CDR2 is FYNNEI in the germline V gene. CDR3 amino acids: CASSEGLEPLHF. The CDR3 nucleotides are TGTGCCAGCAGTGAAGGACTGGAACCCCTCCACTTT.

This clone showed up just once. V and J are TRBV2 and TRBJ1-1; D unclear. This CDR3 has 13 residues. Germline assignment: CDR1 SNHLY and CDR2 FYNNEI. Trimming cost V 10 bases and J 1 base, with 13 bases left between them. Written as DNA, the CDR3 is TGTGCCACCTCCTCCGAGGCGAACACTGAAGCTTTCTTT. Protein product: CATSSEANTEAFF. The variable domain in full, completed from reference TRBV2 and TRBJ1-1, reads EPEVTQTPSHQVTQMGQEVILRCVPISNHLYFYWYRQILGQKVEFLVSFYNNEISEKSEIFDDQFSVERPDGSNFTLKIRSTKLEDSAMYFCATSSEANTEAFFGQGTRLTVV.

The rearrangement links TRBV24-1 to TRBJ2-1, with 8 bases fitting TRBD2. The CDR3 is 15 amino acids. V trimming: 5 bases; J trimming: 4 bases; junction bases outside the gene matches: 6. From germline, CDR1 is KGHDR and CDR2 SFDVKD. The CDR3 DNA sequence: TGTGCCACCAGTGTAGGAACTAGCGGTTACAATGAGCAGTTCTTC. Translated: CATSVGTSGYNEQFF.